This entry features one TCR beta chain sequence. The target of this receptor is not known. No per-base quality is available; no much larger clone lies one base away. This specimen comes from a study of T-cell reconstitution after alpha-beta-depleted transplantation in children (dated by TCRdb to the mid-2010s). With respect to the entire study: The study quantitatively tracked T-cell immune reconstitution after TCRalphabeta/CD19-depleted allogeneic hematopoietic cell transplantation in children using TCR repertoire profiling.

V gives up 2 bases and J gives up 13 bases, and the segment between their germline ends measures 29 bases. The CDR3 has 17 amino acids, counting the end cysteine and phenylalanine. Kept here is only the CDR3 DNA, which spans 51 bases and is read in frame from base 1. The germline V gene yields SNHLY for CDR1 and FYNNEI for CDR2. Library generation was performed with PCR. For sequencing, an Illumina HiSeq 2500 was employed. Molecular barcoding was employed in the preparation of TCR libraries, with unique molecular identifiers being used to normalize TCRbeta repertoire quantification. Clones were called with MiXCR by TCRdb after fastp trimmed the public reads at Q25, and only in-frame beta chains were retained. Duplicate CDR3 protein sequences are folded into a single record with the most common DNA and genes. In this sample the table shows around 190,000 distinct CDR3 sequences, roughly 7.1% of which occur a single time. The biggest ten clones account for approximately 5.7% of the sample.

Summary of the overall study and its limitations: Over the following months the frequencies of hyperexpanded clones went down, and after one year T-cell counts and TCRbeta diversity were mostly credited to newly produced T cells. In some patients, the high TCRbeta diversity seen at day 60 was put down to recipient T cells and intrathymic progenitors that had survived conditioning. Apparently early alphabetaT-cell count recovery about two months after transplant reportedly relied on only several hundred rapidly expanded clones derived from non-depleted graft cells.

What this sample's treatment or condition label stands for: allogeneic hematopoietic cell transplantation with graft depleted of TCRalphabeta T cells and CD19 B cells. The children who served as transplant recipients had been given grafts of TCRalphabeta/CD19-depleted allogeneic hematopoietic cells. Sample: PBMCs, taken before TCRalphabeta/CD19-depleted stem cell transplant. The rearranged segments are TRBV2 and TRBJ2-5, with TRBD1 as a weak D call on 5 bases. The receptor was isolated from a boy under 10 years old with acute lymphoblastic leukemia, due to receive a stem cell transplant. CDR3 protein: CASSERLSQGQDRAPYF. The nucleotide sequence reads as follows: TGTGCCAGCAGTGAAAGACTCTCGCAGGGTCAAGATCGAGCCCCGTACTTC.